The 26 T cell receptor beta chains listed next were all sequenced from one sample in a study of human T cells and chemical hapten exposure. TCRdb reanalysed the 5' RACE reads using MiXCR and keeps one entry per CDR3 protein. This table has 100,000 to 120,000 distinct CDR3 sequences, roughly 19% appearing once. Total RNA was isolated from unfractionated whole blood. These receptors were taken from a human donor in good health.

This chain links TRBV5-1 with TRBJ1-5; possible D gene TRBD1, 5 bases. The CDR3 consists of 13 residues. CDR1 SGHRS and CDR2 YFSETQ come from the germline V gene. Trimming took off 2 bases at V and 4 bases at J, with 7 bases between the two ends. The CDR3 sequence is CASSFEGNQPQHF. The CDR3 DNA follows: TGCGCCAGCAGCTTCGAGGGGAATCAGCCCCAGCATTTT.

This clonotype has a handful of counts. The V gene is TRBV4-1, the J gene TRBJ2-5; D gene unclear. Germline V gives CDR1 MGHRA, CDR2 YSYEKL. This CDR3 spans 14 amino acids. V was pared by 1 base and J by 7 bases, with 13 bases between. CDR3 in amino acids: CASSQVAGMATQYF. The CDR3 DNA sequence: TGCGCCAGCAGCCAAGTAGCCGGAATGGCGACCCAGTACTTC.

This sequence joins TRBV27 and TRBJ2-2, with TRBD2 matching 7 bases. The V and J ends lost 8 bases and 5 bases, in that order; junction bases with no gene match: 14. Germline V lookup: CDR1 MNHEY, CDR2 SMNVEV (reference sequence). CDR3 length: 16 residues. The CDR3 protein is CASRAAGRGETGELFF. The DNA of the CDR3 is TGTGCCAGCCGTGCGGCAGGACGGGGGGAGACCGGGGAGCTGTTTTTT.

This rearrangement joins TRBV28 to TRBJ2-1; the match to TRBD2 covers 10 bases. The trim removed 5 bases at V and 5 bases at J, leaving 3 bases unmatched. Germline CDR1 and CDR2: MDHEN and SYDVKM. This CDR3 spans 14 amino acids. This CDR3 is CASSPGLADNEQFF. The CDR3 nucleotides are TGTGCCAGCAGTCCAGGACTAGCGGACAATGAGCAGTTCTTC.

This clonotype was recorded a few times. This chain connects TRBV10-2 to TRBJ2-1; 8 positions agree with TRBD2. CDR3 length: 15 residues. The trim removed 6 bases at V and 9 bases at J, leaving 13 bases unmatched. Germline V lookup: CDR1 WSHSY, CDR2 SAAADI. The CDR3 loop is CASRVAGGSKSEQFF. The CDR3 DNA sequence: TGCGCCAGCAGGGTCGCGGGGGGATCTAAGAGTGAGCAGTTCTTC.

The table lists this clonotype with a few counts. The chain uses TRBV15 and TRBJ2-2; 7 nucleotides align to TRBD2. The trim removed 3 bases at V and 2 bases at J, leaving 6 bases unmatched. CDR3 length: 16 residues. Germline V gene sequence: CDR1 LNHNV, CDR2 YYDKDF (reference sequence). The CDR3 DNA follows: TGTGCCACCAGCAGCGCTACTAGCGCCAACACCGGGGAGCTGTTTTTT. Protein: CATSSATSANTGELFF.

The gene calls are TRBV11-2 and TRBJ1-2, with D perhaps TRBD1 (5 bases). CDR1 is SGHAT and CDR2 is FQNNGV in the germline V gene. There are 15 residues in the CDR3. Between the trimmed V and J ends, which lost 4 bases and 4 bases, there was a span of 16 bases. The CDR3 spells CASSSGASLTYGYTF. The CDR3 nucleotides are TGTGCCAGCAGCTCCGGGGCCTCTCTTACCTATGGCTACACCTTC.

This clonotype has only a few counts. J is TRBJ1-1 and V is TRBV9; unclear D gene. Germline values: CDR1 SGDLS, CDR2 YYNGEE. This CDR3 is built from 15 residues. With 0 bases removed from V and 0 bases from J, the gap between germline ends came to 9 bases. This chain's CDR3 is CASSVGPGLNTEAFF. The CDR3 DNA is TGTGCCAGCAGCGTAGGTCCGGGTCTGAACACTGAAGCTTTCTTT.

This clonotype has just a few counts. The chain recombines TRBV5-1 with TRBJ2-3; D not certain. This CDR3 spans 16 amino acids. Trimming took 5 bases from V and 2 from J, leaving 18 bases between them. Germline loops: CDR1 SGHRS, CDR2 YFSETQ. The CDR3 reads CASRPGPLQVTDTQYF. CDR3 DNA sequence: TGCGCCAGCAGACCCGGACCCTTGCAAGTCACAGATACGCAGTATTTT.

This clonotype was counted a few times. V and J are TRBV7-3 and TRBJ1-4, with a weak D call TRBD1 (5 bases). The CDR3 runs 14 residues. V lost 5 bases and J lost 12, with 19 bases in between. Looked up from germline, CDR1 is SGHTA and CDR2 is FQGTGA. CDR3 protein: CASSRTWAPLELFF. The CDR3 region has the DNA TGTGCCAGCAGCCGGACATGGGCCCCATTAGAACTGTTTTTT.

The chain employs TRBV5-4 and TRBJ2-5; D may be TRBD2 (5 bases). This CDR3 is 15 amino acids long. The germline V gene has CDR1 SGHNT and CDR2 YYREEE (reference sequence). V dropped 5 bases and J dropped 5 bases, with 19 bases sitting between them. The CDR3 DNA reads TGTGCCAGCAGGAACCTCCTCCGCGGGCGGGAGACCCAGTACTTC. It yields the protein CASRNLLRGRETQYF.

The rearrangement joins TRBV7-2 to TRBJ2-2; 8 bases map to TRBD2. The V gene end was trimmed by 0 bases and the J gene end by 0 bases; junction bases not matched to a gene: 6. The length of the CDR3 is 18 residues. CDR1 and CDR2 from the germline V gene are SGHTA and FQGNSA. CDR3 sequence (DNA): TGTGCCAGCAGCTTAGCGTTAGCGGGACCCACGAACACCGGGGAGCTGTTTTTT. It yields the protein CASSLALAGPTNTGELFF.

This clonotype is a singleton in its sample. J is TRBJ2-1 and V is TRBV6-1; the match to TRBD2 covers 11 bases. Germline V gene lookup returns CDR1 MNHNS and CDR2 SASEGT. Trimming cost V 4 bases and J 7 bases; bases outside gene matches: 9. This CDR3 is 16 amino acids long. CDR3 sequence (DNA): TGTGCCAGCAGTGCCGGGAGACTAGCGGGAAGGAATGAGCAGTTCTTC. This sequence encodes CASSAGRLAGRNEQFF.

This chain connects TRBV11-2 to TRBJ1-2; D is unresolved. The V and J ends lost 4 bases and 8 bases respectively, with 14 bases between them. The CDR3 runs 13 residues. Looked up from germline, CDR1 is SGHAT and CDR2 is FQNNGV. The CDR3 protein is CASSSVPQGGYTF. CDR3 coding DNA: TGTGCCAGCAGCTCTGTGCCCCAAGGAGGCTACACCTTC.

The chain joins TRBV2 to TRBJ1-2, with D uncertain. CDR3 length: 12 residues. Germline V gives CDR1 SNHLY, CDR2 FYNNEI. V lost 4 bases, J lost 3 bases, and 6 bases lay in between. CDR3 amino acids: CASSGGYYGYTF. CDR3 bases: TGTGCCAGCAGTGGGGGTTACTATGGCTACACCTTC. Complete variable domain (other parts from reference TRBV2 and TRBJ1-2): EPEVTQTPSHQVTQMGQEVILRCVPISNHLYFYWYRQILGQKVEFLVSFYNNEISEKSEIFDDQFSVERPDGSNFTLKIRSTKLEDSAMYFCASSGGYYGYTFGSGTRLTVV.

The sample holds a few counts of this clonotype. The V gene is TRBV7-9, the J gene TRBJ1-4, with no clear D. This CDR3 is built from 15 residues. Trimming removed 2 bases from V and 0 bases from J, with 7 bases in between. Germline V CDR1 and CDR2: SEHNR, FQNEAQ (reference sequence). The CDR3 sequence is CASSLFTATNEKLFF. The CDR3 DNA is TGTGCCAGCAGCTTATTCACTGCAACTAATGAAAAACTGTTTTTT.

The rearrangement joins TRBV7-9 to TRBJ2-7, with 14 positions matching TRBD2. Germline-derived CDR1 and CDR2 are SEHNR and FQNEAQ (reference sequence). The V segment lost 4 bases and the J segment 7 bases; nucleotides outside the gene matches: 9. There are 16 residues in the CDR3. In nucleotides, the CDR3 is TGTGCCAGCAGCTCATCCTCTGGACTAGCGGGAGGTGAGCAGTACTTC. Residues: CASSSSSGLAGGEQYF.

The chain links TRBV20-1 to TRBJ1-5; D gene uncertain. In germline, CDR1 is DFQATT, CDR2 SNEGSKA (reference sequence). This CDR3 comprises 15 residues. V lost 1 base to trimming and J lost 0 bases, with 10 bases between them. CDR3 sequence: CSARGWQNSNQPQHF. In nucleotides, the CDR3 is TGCAGTGCTAGAGGGTGGCAAAATAGCAATCAGCCCCAGCATTTT.

This clonotype was observed a handful of times. The chain is built from TRBV12-3 or TRBV12-4 and TRBJ2-3; the match to TRBD2 covers 11 bases. The CDR3 extends over 16 amino acids. The trim removed 4 bases at V and 4 bases at J, leaving 7 bases unmatched. CDR3 sequence (DNA): TGTGCCAGCAGTTCAACTAGCGGGAGTAGCCCAGATACGCAGTATTTT. It yields the protein CASSSTSGSSPDTQYF.

Only a few counts were recorded for this clonotype. The chain joins TRBV6-5 to TRBJ2-5, with D possibly being TRBD1 (6 bases). The CDR3 totals 14 residues. CDR1 and CDR2 from the germline V gene are MNHEY and SVGAGI. Trimming took off 4 bases at V and 5 bases at J, with 14 bases between the two ends. CDR3 sequence (DNA): TGTGCCAGCAGTTCCAGGGGATGGGAGGAGACCCAGTACTTC. This codes for CASSSRGWEETQYF.

J is TRBJ2-7 and V is TRBV9; D uncertain. V was shortened by 0 bases and J by 5 bases, with 15 bases between the two germline ends. The CDR3 runs to 15 residues. Germline V lookup: CDR1 SGDLS, CDR2 YYNGEE. CDR3 residues: CASSVGFGSVNEQYF. The CDR3 coding sequence is TGTGCCAGCAGCGTAGGATTCGGGTCGGTCAACGAGCAGTACTTC.

This clonotype was detected only a few times. The chain has TRBV20-1 and TRBJ2-3; TRBD2 aligns across 7 bases. Trimming took 3 bases from V and 0 from J; bases not matched to a gene: 6. CDR3 length equals 15 residues. Germline values: CDR1 DFQATT, CDR2 SNEGSKA (reference sequence). The CDR3 loop is CSASWAGESTDTQYF. In nucleotides, the CDR3 is TGCAGTGCTAGCTGGGCGGGAGAAAGCACAGATACGCAGTATTTT.

V is TRBV12-3 or TRBV12-4 and J is TRBJ1-5; D might be TRBD1 (5 bases). Trimming cost V 5 bases and J 7 bases, with 15 bases left between them. The CDR3 contains 14 residues. For the CDR3, the DNA is TGTGCCAGCAGTAACACCGGGGGAAAACAGCCCCAGCATTTT. Amino acid sequence: CASSNTGGKQPQHF.

The chain is built from TRBV28 and TRBJ1-5, with TRBD1 matching over 8 bases. CDR1 MDHEN and CDR2 SYDVKM come from the germline V gene. The CDR3 is 16 amino acids. Trimming took 1 base from V and 4 from J; bases not matched to a gene: 6. CDR3 region: CASSLFGTGYNQPQHF. For the CDR3, the DNA is TGTGCCAGCAGTTTATTCGGGACAGGATATAATCAGCCCCAGCATTTT.

This chain links TRBV27 with TRBJ2-3, with 9 bases that match TRBD2. This CDR3 is 14 amino acids long. The germline CDR1 and CDR2 sequences are MNHEY and SMNVEV (reference sequence). Trimming removed 8 bases from V and 7 bases from J; junction bases left unmatched: 10. DNA for the CDR3: TGTGCCAGCTCCTTGGGGCTAGCGGGGTATACGCAGTATTTT. The encoded protein is CASSLGLAGYTQYF.

This clonotype was counted between two and nine times. The chain couples TRBV5-4 to TRBJ2-3, with D perhaps being TRBD1 or TRBD2 (5 bases each). Between the trimmed V and J ends, which lost 0 bases and 4 bases, there was a span of 12 bases. This CDR3 is 15 amino acids long. Germline V lookup: CDR1 SGHNT, CDR2 YYREEE (reference sequence). The CDR3 loop reads CASSLGTPRADTQYF. The CDR3 DNA sequence: TGTGCCAGCAGCTTGGGGACTCCCAGGGCAGATACGCAGTATTTT.